This T cell receptor (beta chain) originates from a study of blood T cell repertoires in COVID-19. At the level of the study: Material from acute and convalescent COVID-19 was sourced from the United States, Italy and Spain. Nucleic acid was either cDNA or gDNA, and it came from T cells, B-cell-depleted T cells, or PBMCs.

Methods used by the authors: Reference gene primer amplification gave estimated nucleated cell counts. Libraries were prepared by immunoSEQ multiplex PCR; TCRdb keeps only in-frame clonotypes and omits some of them. That table is the source of V, J and clone size, and D and trimming were worked out from the DNA. Counted here are about 100,000 clones, 70% to 90% occurring once; the ten biggest clones make up over 1.5%. The CDR3 contains 14 residues. V shed 2 bases and J 6 bases; nucleotides not matched to a gene: 6. The V gene's germline CDR1 is SGHAT and CDR2 FQNNGV. The TCR sequence derives from a man older than 75 with acute or convalescent COVID-19. The chain couples TRBV11-2 to TRBJ2-7; 8 bases fit TRBD1. Material: peripheral blood. The CDR3: CASSLRQGAFEQYF. For the CDR3, the DNA is TGTGCCAGCAGCTTAAGGCAGGGGGCCTTCGAGCAGTACTTC.